This TCR beta chain emerged from a study of T cells in women clearing cervical HPV infection. Study at large: Women with histologically confirmed HPV16-related CIN3 or worse, 2 with invasive cancer, served as cases.

TCR beta CDR3 amplified by multiplex PCR from roughly 1,300 ng genomic DNA. Profiling relied on immunoSEQ multiplex PCR, and the TCRdb table lists in-frame clones only, not all of them. Its clone listing holds fewer than 25,000 clones. Details on this clone: Its antigen is unidentified.

The study, taken as a whole, reports: A classifier using richness and V gene abundances reached an AUC of nearly 0.85.

Sequencing used blood buffy coat. The TCR was taken from a woman between 18 and 70 years old with a cervical HPV16 infection that either progressed to CIN3+ or cleared (not recorded which).

CDR3 DNA (partial): TGCAGTGCTACAGGGACAGGGGATTATGGC. It codes for CSATGTGDYG. In full, the CDR3 reads CSATGTGDYGYTF. The J gene is TRBJ1-2, the V gene TRBV20-1; the match to TRBD1 covers 10 bases. The read ends 3 residues shy of where the CDR3 ends; the end is completed using the germline J gene. This CDR3 is built from 13 residues. V dropped 4 bases and J dropped 5; count of bases not matched to a gene: 4. Germline V lookup: CDR1 DFQATT, CDR2 SNEGSKA (reference sequence).